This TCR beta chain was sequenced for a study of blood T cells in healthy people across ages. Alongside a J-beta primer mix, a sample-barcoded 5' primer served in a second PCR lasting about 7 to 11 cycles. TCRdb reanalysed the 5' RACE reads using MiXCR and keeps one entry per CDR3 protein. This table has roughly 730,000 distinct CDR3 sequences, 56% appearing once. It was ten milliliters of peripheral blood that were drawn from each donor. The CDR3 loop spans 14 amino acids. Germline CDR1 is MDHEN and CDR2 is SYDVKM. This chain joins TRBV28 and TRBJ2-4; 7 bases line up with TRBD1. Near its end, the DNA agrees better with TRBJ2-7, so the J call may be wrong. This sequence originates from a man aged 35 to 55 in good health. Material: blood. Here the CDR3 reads CASISRDRTYEQYF. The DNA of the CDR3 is TGTGCCAGCATATCCCGGGACAGAACCTACGAGCAGTACTTC.